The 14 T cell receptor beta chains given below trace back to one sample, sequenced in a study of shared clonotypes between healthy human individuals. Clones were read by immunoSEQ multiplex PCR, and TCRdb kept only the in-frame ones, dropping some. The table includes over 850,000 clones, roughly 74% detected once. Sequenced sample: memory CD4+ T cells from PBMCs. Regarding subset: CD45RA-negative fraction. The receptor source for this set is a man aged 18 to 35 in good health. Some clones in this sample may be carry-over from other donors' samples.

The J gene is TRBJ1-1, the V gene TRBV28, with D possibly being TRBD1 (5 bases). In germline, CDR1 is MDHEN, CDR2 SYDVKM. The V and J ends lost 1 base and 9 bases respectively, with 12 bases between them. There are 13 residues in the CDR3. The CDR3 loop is CASSLSRGVKAFF. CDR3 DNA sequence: TGTGCCAGCAGTTTATCTCGGGGGGTAAAAGCTTTCTTT.

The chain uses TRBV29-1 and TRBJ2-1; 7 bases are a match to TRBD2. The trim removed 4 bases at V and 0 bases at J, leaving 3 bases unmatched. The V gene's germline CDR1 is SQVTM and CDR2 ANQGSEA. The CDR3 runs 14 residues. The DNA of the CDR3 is TGCAGCGTTGGGCGGGGGAACTCCTACAATGAGCAGTTCTTC. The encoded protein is CSVGRGNSYNEQFF.

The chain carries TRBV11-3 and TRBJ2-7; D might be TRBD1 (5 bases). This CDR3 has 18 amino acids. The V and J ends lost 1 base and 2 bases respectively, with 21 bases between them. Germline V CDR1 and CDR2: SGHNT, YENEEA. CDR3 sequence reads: CASSLAPLFWGPTYEQYF. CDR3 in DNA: TGTGCCAGCAGCTTAGCCCCCCTTTTCTGGGGCCCCACCTACGAGCAGTACTTC. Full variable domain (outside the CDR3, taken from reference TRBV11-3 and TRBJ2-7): EAGVVQSPRYKIIEKKQPVAFWCNPISGHNTLYWYLQNLGQGPELLIRYENEEAVDDSQLPKDRFSAERLKGVDSTLKIQPAELGDSAVYLCASSLAPLFWGPTYEQYFGPGTRLTVT.

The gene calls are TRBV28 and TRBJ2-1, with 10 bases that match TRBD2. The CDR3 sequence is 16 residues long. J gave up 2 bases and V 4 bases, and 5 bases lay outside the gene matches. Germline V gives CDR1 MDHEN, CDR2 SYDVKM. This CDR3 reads CASSSSGREAYNEQFF. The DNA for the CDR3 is TGTGCCAGCAGTTCGAGCGGGAGGGAAGCCTACAATGAGCAGTTCTTC. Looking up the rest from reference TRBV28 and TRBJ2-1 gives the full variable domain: DVKVTQSSRYLVKRTGEKVFLECVQDMDHENMFWYRQDPGLGLRLIYFSYDVKMKEKGDIPEGYSVSREKKERFSLILESASTNQTSMYLCASSSSGREAYNEQFFGPGTRLTVL.

DNA for the CDR3: TGCGCCAGCAGCCAAAACGAAGGGGAAACGAGCAATCAGCCCCAGCATTTT. It translates to CASSQNEGETSNQPQHF. The chain employs TRBV4-1 and TRBJ1-5; TRBD1 might be the D (5 bases). This CDR3 has 17 amino acids. V dropped 2 bases and J dropped 1 base, with 15 bases sitting between them. Germline lookup yields CDR1 MGHRA and CDR2 YSYEKL.

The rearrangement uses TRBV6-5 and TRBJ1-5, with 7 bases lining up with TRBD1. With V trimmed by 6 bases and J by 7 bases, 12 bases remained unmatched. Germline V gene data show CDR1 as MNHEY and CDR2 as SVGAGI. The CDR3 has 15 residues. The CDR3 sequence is CASRPTGSKLQPQHF. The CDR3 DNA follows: TGTGCCAGCAGGCCGACAGGGAGTAAATTACAGCCCCAGCATTTT.

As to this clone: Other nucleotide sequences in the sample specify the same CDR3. CDR3 residues: CSASPDTQYF. CDR3 bases: TGCAGTGCTTCACCGGATACGCAGTATTTT. The rearrangement links TRBV20-1 to TRBJ2-3; D unresolved. V was clipped by 5 bases and J by 6 bases, with 6 bases between them. This CDR3 region has 10 residues. From germline, CDR1 is DFQATT and CDR2 SNEGSKA (reference sequence).

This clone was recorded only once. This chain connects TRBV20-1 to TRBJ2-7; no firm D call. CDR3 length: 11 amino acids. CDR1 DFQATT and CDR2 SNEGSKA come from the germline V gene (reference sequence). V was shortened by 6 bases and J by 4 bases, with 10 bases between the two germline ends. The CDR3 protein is CSAAPGYEQYF. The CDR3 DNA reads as TGCAGTGCCGCGCCGGGTTACGAGCAGTACTTC.

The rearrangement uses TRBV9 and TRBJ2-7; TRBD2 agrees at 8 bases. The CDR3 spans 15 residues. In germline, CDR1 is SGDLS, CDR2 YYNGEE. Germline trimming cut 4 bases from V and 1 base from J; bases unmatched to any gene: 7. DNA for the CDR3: TGTGCCAGCAGCCCCCGGGGGGGGGTATCCTACGAGCAGTACTTC. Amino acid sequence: CASSPRGGVSYEQYF.

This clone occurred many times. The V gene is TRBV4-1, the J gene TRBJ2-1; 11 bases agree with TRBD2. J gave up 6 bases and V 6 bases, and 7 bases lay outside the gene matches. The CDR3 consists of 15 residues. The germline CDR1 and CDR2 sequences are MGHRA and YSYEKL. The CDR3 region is CASRSGLAGGNEQFF. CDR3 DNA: TGCGCCAGCAGGTCTGGGCTAGCGGGAGGCAATGAGCAGTTCTTC.

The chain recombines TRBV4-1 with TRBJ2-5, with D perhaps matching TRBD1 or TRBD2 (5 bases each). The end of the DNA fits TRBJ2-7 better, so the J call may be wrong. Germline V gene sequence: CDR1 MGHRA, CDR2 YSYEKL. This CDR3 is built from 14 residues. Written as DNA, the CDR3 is TGCGCCAGCAGCCAGAAGGGACGGTTCGGCGAGCAGTACTTC. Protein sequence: CASSQKGRFGEQYF.

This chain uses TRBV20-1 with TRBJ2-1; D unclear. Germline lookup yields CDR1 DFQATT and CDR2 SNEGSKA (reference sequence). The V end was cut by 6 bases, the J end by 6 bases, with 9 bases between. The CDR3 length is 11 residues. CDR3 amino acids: CSASRVNEQFF. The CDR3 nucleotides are TGCAGTGCCAGCCGGGTCAATGAGCAGTTCTTC.

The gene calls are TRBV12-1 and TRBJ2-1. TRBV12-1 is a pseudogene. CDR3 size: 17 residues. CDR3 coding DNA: TGTGCCAGCAGCTCCCTATCCCAGGCCTCCGGGACGAATGAGCAGTTCTTC. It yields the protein CASSSLSQASGTNEQFF.

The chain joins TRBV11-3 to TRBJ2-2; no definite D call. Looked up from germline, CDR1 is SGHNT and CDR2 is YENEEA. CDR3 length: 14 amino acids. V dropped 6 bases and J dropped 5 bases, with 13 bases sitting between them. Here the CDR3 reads CASSSRDRTGELFF. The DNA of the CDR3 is TGTGCCAGCAGTTCGAGAGACCGAACCGGGGAGCTGTTTTTT.